This T cell receptor (beta chain) derives from a study of shared clonotypes between healthy human individuals. Measured with immunoSEQ multiplex PCR; TCRdb has only the in-frame clones, and not every one. Found here are roughly 1,500,000 clones, approximately 98.5% of them singletons; the top ten hold approximately 0.38%. The CDR3 loop spans 14 amino acids. CDR1 and CDR2 from the germline V gene are MDHEN and SYDVKM. The J segment lost 3 bases and the V segment lost 5 bases, leaving 4 bases of the junction unmatched. The chain uses TRBV28 and TRBJ2-7; 10 bases fit TRBD1. The clonotype originates from a man aged 25-40 years in good health. Sequencing was done on a sample of naive CD4+ T cells sorted from blood. Documented subset: CD45RA+ positively selected. CDR3 residues: CASSPGDRGYEQYF. CDR3 sequence (DNA): TGTGCCAGCAGTCCTGGGGACAGGGGCTACGAGCAGTACTTC.